The present T cell receptor beta chain was sequenced within a study of T cell repertoires in cytomegalovirus infection (dated by TCRdb to about 2019). About the full investigation: Peptide stimulations targeted recently identified HLA-C-restricted CMV epitopes, whose presentation resists viral immunomodulation, together with well-studied HLA-B-restricted epitopes. Because public TCR beta signatures pointed to carriage of CMV infection together with the matching HLA type, the HLA type of each donor mattered for the analysis.

Taken with the paper, the label for treatment or condition translates to: in vitro stimulation with specific CMV peptide epitopes to enrich CMV-specific T cells. Here is what the overall study found, with its caveats: Cumulative frequency of public TCR beta family members discriminated carriers of CMV infection plus the relevant HLA type in this cohort and an independent 352-donor cohort. In the ex vivo response, HLA-C-restricted CMV-specific TCR beta clonotypes were dominant, and in two of eight donors the single most frequent clonotype came from this HLA-C-restricted group.

To note about this clonotype: It has no known antigen specificity. Per-base quality was not reported, and no clone a single base away is much larger than it.

The sample was run on an Illumina HiSeq 1500. The raw public data were reprocessed by TCRdb itself: fastp quality trimming at Q25, MiXCR clonotype calling, in-frame beta chains only. Every distinct CDR3 protein forms one entry, paired with its most common genes and DNA. This sample holds about 83,000 distinct CDR3 sequences; 25% to 35% were observed only once. Of the sample, roughly 70% falls within the top ten clones. The specimen was CD8+ T cells from cultured PBMCs, collected from culture after CMV antigen stimulation. This receptor was identified in a human donor in good health (CMV status not recorded). Some clones in this sample may be carry-over from other donors' samples.

The DNA reads as follows: TGTGCCTACCTGACCGGGAGGGAGCTGTTTTTT. Translated, it gives CAYLTGRELFF. Recombination linked TRBV7-8 to TRBJ2-2, with a weak D call of TRBD2 (5 bases match). V is clipped by 11 bases and J by 9 bases, and the sequence between their germline boundaries is 13 bases long. CDR1 SGHVS and CDR2 FQNEAQ are derived from the germline V gene. The CDR3 covers 11 residues, taking in both the cysteine and the phenylalanine. Left in the record is the CDR3 DNA by itself, 33 bases read in frame from the first base.